The next 23 T cell receptor beta chains were all read from a single sample in a study of cytomegalovirus exposure and HLA in healthy donors. PCR employed 60 Vbeta and 13 Jbeta primers. Generated by immunoSEQ multiplex PCR, the TCRdb table keeps only in-frame clones and is missing some. The sample lists around 130,000 clones, around 82% occurring once. Material: PBMCs. These receptors were taken from a male donor in good health and CMV-seropositive.

The chain combines TRBV29-1 with TRBJ2-1; D is ambiguous. Trimming took off 3 bases at V and 0 bases at J, with 6 bases between the two ends. Germline CDR1 is SQVTM and CDR2 is ANQGSEA. The CDR3 spans 13 residues. The CDR3 nucleotides read TGCAGCGTTGACATTAGCTCCTACAATGAGCAGTTCTTC. Translating gives CSVDISSYNEQFF.

J is TRBJ1-2 and V is TRBV27, with no clear D. The CDR3 length is 15 residues. The V end was cut by 4 bases, the J end by 2 bases, with 14 bases between. The germline CDR1 and CDR2 sequences are MNHEY and SMNVEV (reference sequence). CDR3 residues: CASSSSFLLNYGYTF. The CDR3 nucleotides are TGTGCCAGCAGTTCCTCCTTCCTATTAAACTATGGCTACACCTTC.

J is TRBJ2-2 and V is TRBV7-9, with D maybe TRBD1 (5 bases). V lost 6 bases and J 3 bases, leaving 8 bases between the germline ends. There are 13 residues in the CDR3. The germline V gene has CDR1 SEHNR and CDR2 FQNEAQ (reference sequence). Here the CDR3 DNA reads TGTGCCAGCAGGAAAGGGGACACCGGGGAGCTGTTTTTT. It yields the protein CASRKGDTGELFF.

This clone has only one observation. The chain is built from TRBV10-3 and TRBJ2-1; 11 nucleotides agree with TRBD2. The CDR3 is 16 amino acids. The V segment lost 0 bases and the J segment 4 bases; nucleotides outside the gene matches: 2. Looked up from germline, CDR1 is ENHRY and CDR2 is SYGVKD. The CDR3 loop reads CAISESGLAVYNEQFF. The CDR3 nucleotides are TGTGCCATCAGTGAGTCGGGACTAGCGGTTTACAATGAGCAGTTCTTC.

The J gene is TRBJ2-7, the V gene TRBV4-2, with a possible D match to TRBD1 (6 bases). V was trimmed by 1 base and J by 4 bases, leaving 11 bases between them. Germline-derived CDR1 and CDR2 are LGHNA and YNFKEQ. The CDR3 contains 14 residues. The CDR3 loop reads CASSQANRVYEQYF. CDR3 DNA: TGTGCCAGCAGCCAAGCTAACAGGGTGTACGAGCAGTACTTC.

The rearrangement links TRBV9 to TRBJ2-3; a possible D gene is TRBD2 (6 bases). With 0 bases removed from V and 0 bases from J, the gap between germline ends came to 11 bases. Germline V gene sequence: CDR1 SGDLS, CDR2 YYNGEE. The CDR3 contains 16 residues. The CDR3 nucleotides read TGTGCCAGCAGCGTAGGAATTAGCGGAAGCACAGATACGCAGTATTTT. Translation: CASSVGISGSTDTQYF.

This rearrangement joins TRBV9 to TRBJ1-3, with a weak D call TRBD1 (5 bases). CDR1 and CDR2 from the germline V gene are SGDLS and YYNGEE. V was trimmed by 3 bases and J by 5 bases, leaving 9 bases between them. The CDR3 length is 13 residues. CDR3 in DNA: TGTGCCAGCAGCGAGGCAGGGAGAAACACCATATATTTT. It yields the protein CASSEAGRNTIYF.

V usage is TRBV29-1 and J usage is TRBJ1-1; the D is unclear. This CDR3 comprises 15 residues. The V gene's germline CDR1 is SQVTM and CDR2 ANQGSEA. The V and J ends lost 0 bases and 7 bases respectively, with 18 bases between them. The chain's CDR3 is CSVEDLRSFGFEAFF. Here the CDR3 DNA reads TGCAGCGTTGAAGATCTTCGGTCCTTCGGGTTTGAAGCTTTCTTT.

This chain links TRBV7-6 with TRBJ1-1; D unresolved. Between the trimmed V and J ends, which lost 0 bases and 6 bases, there was a span of 8 bases. Germline V gene sequence: CDR1 SGHVS, CDR2 FNYEAQ. The CDR3 is 13 amino acids. CDR3 residues: CASSLAKTAEAFF. DNA of the CDR3: TGTGCCAGCAGCTTAGCGAAAACTGCTGAAGCTTTCTTT.

The J gene is TRBJ1-2, the V gene TRBV6-1; D unclear. Germline CDR1 is MNHNS and CDR2 is SASEGT. The CDR3 has 13 amino acids. Trimming took off 1 base at V and 5 bases at J, with 8 bases between the two ends. The CDR3 protein is CASSEGPLYGYTF. The CDR3 DNA is TGTGCCAGCAGTGAAGGTCCCTTATATGGCTACACCTTC.

CDR3 in amino acids: CASKHSGSTDTQYF. The CDR3 DNA reads TGCGCCAGCAAACATAGCGGAAGCACAGATACGCAGTATTTT. The chain couples TRBV5-1 to TRBJ2-3; maybe TRBD2 (6 bases). Trimming cost V 6 bases and J 0 bases, with 11 bases left between them. The CDR3 is made up of 14 amino acids. The V gene's germline CDR1 is SGHRS and CDR2 YFSETQ.

The chain employs TRBV2 and TRBJ2-2; the D gene is possibly TRBD2 (5 bases). The germline V gene encodes CDR1 SNHLY and CDR2 FYNNEI. V lost 8 bases to trimming and J lost 1 base, with 17 bases between them. The CDR3 spans 16 residues. The CDR3 reads CASYYGADLNTGELFF. The DNA of the CDR3 is TGTGCCAGCTATTATGGAGCGGACCTGAACACCGGGGAGCTGTTTTTT.

In regard to this clone: One end of the junction does not line up with germline, which may come from a read error. CDR3 sequence: CASSVGLSGANGLTF. CDR3 in DNA: TGTGCCAGCAGCGTAGGCCTCTCTGGGGCCAACGGCCTGACTTTC. The chain recombines TRBV9 with TRBJ2-6, with D possibly TRBD1 on 5 matching bases. This CDR3 spans 15 amino acids. Germline V CDR1 and CDR2: SGDLS, YYNGEE.

This chain connects TRBV5-6 to TRBJ2-7, with 9 bases lining up with TRBD2. The junction had 7 bases not matched to a gene; V was cut back by 2 bases and J by 4 bases. CDR3 length: 15 residues. CDR1 and CDR2 (germline): SGHDT, YYEEEE. In DNA, the CDR3 is TGTGCCAGCAGCTTCGCTAGCGGGACAGCTTACGAGCAGTACTTC. Translating gives CASSFASGTAYEQYF.

The rearrangement links TRBV28 to TRBJ2-5; D possibly corresponds to TRBD1 (6 bases). Germline V gene data show CDR1 as MDHEN and CDR2 as SYDVKM. This CDR3 comprises 15 residues. The V gene lost 2 bases and the J gene lost 5 bases, with 15 bases spanning the gap. The CDR3 protein is CASSLGAGVGETQYF. In DNA form, the CDR3 reads TGTGCCAGCAGTTTAGGGGCAGGGGTTGGGGAGACCCAGTACTTC. Filled out from reference TRBV28 and TRBJ2-5, the complete variable domain reads DVKVTQSSRYLVKRTGEKVFLECVQDMDHENMFWYRQDPGLGLRLIYFSYDVKMKEKGDIPEGYSVSREKKERFSLILESASTNQTSMYLCASSLGAGVGETQYFGPGTRLLVL.

The rearrangement uses TRBV9 and TRBJ2-3; perhaps TRBD1 as D (5 bases). The CDR3 runs 17 residues. Trimming cost V 3 bases and J 2 bases, with 19 bases left between them. The germline V gene encodes CDR1 SGDLS and CDR2 YYNGEE. The CDR3 region has the DNA TGTGCCAGCAGCGCACTTCGAAGGGGTTTTTTCACAGATACGCAGTATTTT. It translates to CASSALRRGFFTDTQYF.

This chain uses TRBV30 with TRBJ2-2; TRBD1 might be the D (7 bases). With 5 bases removed from V and 3 bases from J, the gap between germline ends came to 22 bases. This CDR3 region has 17 residues. Germline assignment: CDR1 GTSNPN and CDR2 SVGIG (reference sequence). Here the CDR3 DNA reads TGTGCCTGGGTAGGCGGGACAGCCTTTTCTGACACCGGGGAGCTGTTTTTT. Its protein product is CAWVGGTAFSDTGELFF.

The J gene is TRBJ2-5, the V gene TRBV29-1, with 7 bases aligning to TRBD1. There are 12 residues in the CDR3. CDR1 and CDR2 (germline): SQVTM, ANQGSEA. Unmatched junction bases numbered 1, after V lost 4 bases and J lost 2 bases. The CDR3 sequence is CSVGDSQETQYF. The CDR3, as DNA: TGCAGCGTTGGGGACAGTCAAGAGACCCAGTACTTC.

J is TRBJ2-7 and V is TRBV25-1; no clear D. Germline CDR1 MGHDK, CDR2 SYGVNS. V was shortened by 4 bases and J by 0 bases, with 7 bases between the two germline ends. The CDR3 has 13 amino acids. DNA for the CDR3: TGTGCCAGCAGTGCAGGAAACTCCTACGAGCAGTACTTC. Translating it yields CASSAGNSYEQYF.

This clone was seen more than once but under ten times. V gene TRBV28 combines with J gene TRBJ1-4; D not certain. Deletions cut 6 bases from V and 8 bases from J, with 7 bases between. The germline V gene has CDR1 MDHEN and CDR2 SYDVKM. The CDR3 extends over 11 amino acids. CDR3 protein: CASSVQEKLFF. In DNA, the CDR3 is TGTGCCAGCAGCGTTCAGGAAAAACTGTTTTTT. Full variable domain (remainder filled in from reference TRBV28 and TRBJ1-4): DVKVTQSSRYLVKRTGEKVFLECVQDMDHENMFWYRQDPGLGLRLIYFSYDVKMKEKGDIPEGYSVSREKKERFSLILESASTNQTSMYLCASSVQEKLFFGSGTQLSVL.

This chain joins TRBV7-2 and TRBJ2-5, with TRBD2 as a possible D gene (5 bases). The end of the DNA is better explained by TRBJ2-7, so the J call may be wrong. CDR3 size: 14 residues. Germline assignment: CDR1 SGHTA and CDR2 FQGNSA. The CDR3, as DNA: TGTGCCAGCAGCCCCGGCCTAGCTGTCGGCGAGCAGTACTTC. Translation: CASSPGLAVGEQYF.

The chain recombines TRBV5-6 with TRBJ1-1, with D possibly TRBD1 on 5 matching bases. Trimming removed 4 bases at V and 6 bases at J, with 16 bases between. CDR1 and CDR2 (germline): SGHDT, YYEEEE. The CDR3 is made up of 14 amino acids. The DNA of the CDR3 is TGTGCCAGCAGCGGTAGACAGTTTCTGGCTGAAGCTTTCTTT. The encoded protein is CASSGRQFLAEAFF.

This clone was found a few times. This sequence joins TRBV6-1 and TRBJ2-5, with TRBD2 identical over 7 bases. CDR1 and CDR2 from the germline V gene are MNHNS and SASEGT. The CDR3 has 14 amino acids. V was clipped by 2 bases and J by 4 bases; unmatched bases: 4. Here the CDR3 DNA reads TGTGCCAGCAGTGAATCCGGGAGGCTAGAGACCCAGTACTTC. Its translation: CASSESGRLETQYF.